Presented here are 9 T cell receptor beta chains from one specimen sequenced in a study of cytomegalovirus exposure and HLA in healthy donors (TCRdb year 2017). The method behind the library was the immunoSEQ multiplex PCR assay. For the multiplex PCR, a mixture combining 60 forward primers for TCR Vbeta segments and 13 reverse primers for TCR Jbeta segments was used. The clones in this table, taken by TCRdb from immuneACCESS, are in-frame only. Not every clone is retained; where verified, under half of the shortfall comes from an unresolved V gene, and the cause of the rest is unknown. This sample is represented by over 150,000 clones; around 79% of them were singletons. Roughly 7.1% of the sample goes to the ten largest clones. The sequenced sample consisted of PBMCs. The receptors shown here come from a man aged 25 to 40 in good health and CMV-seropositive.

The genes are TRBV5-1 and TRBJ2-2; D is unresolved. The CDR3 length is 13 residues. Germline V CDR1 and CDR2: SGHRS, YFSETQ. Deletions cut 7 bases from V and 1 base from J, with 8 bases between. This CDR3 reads CASGSGNTGELFF. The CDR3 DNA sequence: TGCGCCAGCGGTAGTGGGAACACCGGGGAGCTGTTTTTT.

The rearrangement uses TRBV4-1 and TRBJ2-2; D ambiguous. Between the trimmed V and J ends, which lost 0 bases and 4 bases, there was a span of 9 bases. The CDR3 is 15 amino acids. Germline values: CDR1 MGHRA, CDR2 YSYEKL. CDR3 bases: TGCGCCAGCAGCCAAGAGAGACATAGCACCGGGGAGCTGTTTTTT. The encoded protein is CASSQERHSTGELFF.

This CDR3 is CASSEGQGLSTGELFF. As DNA, the CDR3 is TGCGCCAGCAGCGAAGGACAGGGTTTGAGCACCGGGGAGCTGTTTTTT. The genes are TRBV5-1 and TRBJ2-2, with 8 nucleotides matching TRBD1. Germline lookup yields CDR1 SGHRS and CDR2 YFSETQ. The length of the CDR3 is 16 residues. Trimming removed 4 bases from V and 4 bases from J; junction bases left unmatched: 9.

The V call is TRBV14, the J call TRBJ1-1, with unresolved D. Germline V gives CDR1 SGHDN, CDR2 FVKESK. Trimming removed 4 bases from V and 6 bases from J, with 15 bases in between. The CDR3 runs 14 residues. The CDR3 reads CASSRHEGLAEAFF. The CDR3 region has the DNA TGTGCCAGCAGCCGGCACGAGGGCCTGGCTGAAGCTTTCTTT.

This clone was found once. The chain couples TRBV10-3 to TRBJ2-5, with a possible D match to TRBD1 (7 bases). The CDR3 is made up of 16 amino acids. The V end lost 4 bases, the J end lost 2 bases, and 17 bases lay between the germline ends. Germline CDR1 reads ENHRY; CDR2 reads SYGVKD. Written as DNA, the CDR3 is TGTGCCATCAGTGGCCGACAGGGAGGTCGTCAAGAGACCCAGTACTTC. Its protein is CAISGRQGGRQETQYF.

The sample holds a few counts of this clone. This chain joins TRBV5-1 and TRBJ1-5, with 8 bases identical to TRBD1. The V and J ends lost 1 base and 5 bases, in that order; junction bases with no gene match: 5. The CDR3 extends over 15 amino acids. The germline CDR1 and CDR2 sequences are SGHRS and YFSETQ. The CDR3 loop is CASSLTGGGDQPQHF. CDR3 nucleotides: TGCGCCAGCAGCTTGACAGGGGGTGGCGATCAGCCCCAGCATTTT.

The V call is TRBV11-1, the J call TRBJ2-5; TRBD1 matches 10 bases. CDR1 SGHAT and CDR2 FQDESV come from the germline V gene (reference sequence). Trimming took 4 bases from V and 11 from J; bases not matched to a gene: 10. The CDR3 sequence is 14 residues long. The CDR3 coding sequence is TGTGCCAGCAGCTCGACAGGGGGCATGACAGAGCAGTACTTC. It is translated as CASSSTGGMTEQYF.

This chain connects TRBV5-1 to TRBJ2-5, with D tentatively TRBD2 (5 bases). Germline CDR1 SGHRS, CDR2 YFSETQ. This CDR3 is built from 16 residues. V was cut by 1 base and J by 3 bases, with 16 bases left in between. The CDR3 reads CASSLNGGTGKETQYF. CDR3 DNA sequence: TGCGCCAGCAGCTTGAACGGAGGCACCGGAAAAGAGACCCAGTACTTC.

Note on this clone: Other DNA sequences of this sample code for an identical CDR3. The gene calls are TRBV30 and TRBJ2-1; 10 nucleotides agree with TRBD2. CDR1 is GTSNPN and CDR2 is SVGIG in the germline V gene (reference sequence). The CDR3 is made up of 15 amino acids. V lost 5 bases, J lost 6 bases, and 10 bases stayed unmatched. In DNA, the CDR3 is TGTGCCTGGGGACCGGGAGCGGGAGGGCCCAATGAGCAGTTCTTC. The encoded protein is CAWGPGAGGPNEQFF.